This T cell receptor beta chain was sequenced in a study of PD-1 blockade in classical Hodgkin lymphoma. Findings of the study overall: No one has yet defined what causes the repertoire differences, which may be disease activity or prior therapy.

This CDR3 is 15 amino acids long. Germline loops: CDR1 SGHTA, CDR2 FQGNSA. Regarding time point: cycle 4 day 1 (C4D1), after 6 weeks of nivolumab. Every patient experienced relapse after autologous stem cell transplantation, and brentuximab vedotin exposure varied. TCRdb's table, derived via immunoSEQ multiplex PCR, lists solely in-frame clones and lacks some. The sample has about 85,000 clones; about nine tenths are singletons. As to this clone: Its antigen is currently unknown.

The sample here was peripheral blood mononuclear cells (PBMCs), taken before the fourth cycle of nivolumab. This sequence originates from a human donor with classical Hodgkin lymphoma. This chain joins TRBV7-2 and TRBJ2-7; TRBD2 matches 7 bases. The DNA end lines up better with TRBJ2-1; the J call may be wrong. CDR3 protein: CASSPEGLSNNEQFF. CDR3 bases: TGTGCCAGCAGCCCGGAGGGACTAAGCAACAATGAGCAGTTCTTC.